This T cell receptor beta chain was profiled in a study of cytomegalovirus exposure and HLA in healthy donors. V trimming: 5 bases; J trimming: 9 bases; junction bases outside the gene matches: 12. Germline V CDR1 and CDR2: SGHDT, YYEEEE. The CDR3 totals 16 residues. The PCR had 60 Vbeta and 13 Jbeta primers. Assay used: immunoSEQ multiplex PCR; TCRdb lists only in-frame clones, some missing. The repertoire includes nearly 110,000 clones, roughly three quarters of them detected once, and about 2.3% sits in the top ten. The sample comprised PBMCs. The clonotype was recovered from a man between 18 and 29 years old in good health and CMV-seronegative. This chain links TRBV5-6 with TRBJ2-1; TRBD1 matches 12 bases. CDR3 amino acids: CASRGTGGGIGGEQFF. CDR3 in DNA: TGTGCCAGCAGGGGGACAGGGGGCGGAATTGGGGGTGAGCAGTTCTTC. Using reference TRBV5-6 and TRBJ2-1 for the parts outside the CDR3, the full variable domain is DAGVTQSPTHLIKTRGQQVTLRCSPKSGHDTVSWYQQALGQGPQFIFQYYEEEERQRGNFPDRFSGHQFPNYSSELNVNALLLGDSALYLCASRGTGGGIGGEQFFGPGTRLTVL.